One sample yielded the 9 T cell receptor beta chains listed below, sequenced in a study of shared T cell receptors in the human thymus. TCRdb keeps only in-frame clones here, not all; method: immunoSEQ multiplex PCR. The sample yields some 700,000 clones, roughly 88% seen once. This sample was shared with a second study, whose subject was human thymus T cells.

Sequencing was carried out using thymocytes. These receptors all stem from a girl under three years old with a congenital heart defect.

V gene TRBV6-5 combines with J gene TRBJ2-3; no reliable D call. The germline V and J ends were trimmed by 2 bases and 4 bases, with 7 bases remaining between them. The CDR3 is 13 residues long. Germline V gene sequence: CDR1 MNHEY, CDR2 SVGAGI. CDR3 amino acids: CASSYGEADTQYF. The CDR3 bases are TGTGCCAGCAGTTACGGCGAGGCAGATACGCAGTATTTT.

The chain is built from TRBV11-2 and TRBJ2-4; 13 bases align to TRBD2. The CDR3 is 18 residues long. The germline V gene encodes CDR1 SGHAT and CDR2 FQNNGV. The V segment lost 1 base and the J segment 4 bases; nucleotides outside the gene matches: 7. The CDR3 coding sequence is TGTGCCAGCAGCTTAGTCGGGACTAGCGGGATCCTTAAAAACATTCAGTACTTC. It yields the protein CASSLVGTSGILKNIQYF.

This chain links TRBV4-2 with TRBJ1-1; 7 positions match TRBD1. The germline V gene encodes CDR1 LGHNA and CDR2 YNFKEQ. Trimming cost V 2 bases and J 3 bases; bases outside gene matches: 9. This CDR3 has 16 amino acids. CDR3 DNA: TGTGCCAGCAGCCAACCCGGGACAGAAACCTACACTGAAGCTTTCTTT. This translates into CASSQPGTETYTEAFF.

The gene calls are TRBV29-1 and TRBJ1-6; D is undetermined. There are 15 residues in the CDR3. Per the germline V gene, CDR1 is SQVTM and CDR2 is ANQGSEA. The V and J ends lost 4 bases and 0 bases respectively, with 10 bases between them. This chain's CDR3 is CSVGPTSSYNSPLHF. DNA of the CDR3: TGCAGCGTTGGCCCAACAAGCTCCTATAATTCACCCCTCCACTTT.

The rearrangement uses TRBV28 and TRBJ2-7; the D gene is possibly TRBD2 (5 bases). Germline V gives CDR1 MDHEN, CDR2 SYDVKM. The CDR3 is 14 amino acids. The V end lost 1 base, the J end lost 2 bases, and 9 bases lay between the germline ends. The CDR3 DNA is TGTGCCAGCAGTTTATTGCTAGCAACCTACGAGCAGTACTTC. Protein product: CASSLLLATYEQYF.

This chain uses TRBV10-1 with TRBJ1-4, with 9 positions matching TRBD1. Unmatched junction bases numbered 7, after V lost 10 bases and J lost 7 bases. This CDR3 contains 13 residues. CDR1 is WNHNN and CDR2 is SYGVQD in the germline V gene (reference sequence). CDR3 nucleotides: TGCGCCAACACGGGGACAGGGCTTGAAAAACTGTTTTTT. Its translation: CANTGTGLEKLFF.

The J gene is TRBJ2-3, the V gene TRBV2, with 8 bases fitting TRBD1. Germline V gives CDR1 SNHLY, CDR2 FYNNEI. This CDR3 contains 17 residues. After removal of 6 bases from V and 2 bases from J, the junction contained 13 bases not matched to a gene. CDR3 loop: CASRRYRDRRHTDTQYF. CDR3 nucleotides: TGTGCCAGCAGGAGATACCGGGACAGGAGGCACACAGATACGCAGTATTTT.

The chain recombines TRBV5-5 with TRBJ1-2; no reliable D call. V shed 0 bases and J shed 3 bases, with 9 bases lying between them. The CDR3 sequence is 14 residues long. CDR1 SGHKS and CDR2 YYEKEE come from the germline V gene (reference sequence). CDR3: CASSLDLRHYGYTF. The CDR3 nucleotides read TGTGCCAGCAGCTTGGACTTGAGGCACTATGGCTACACCTTC.

V and J are TRBV29-1 and TRBJ1-2; 9 bases line up with TRBD1. Germline V gives CDR1 SQVTM, CDR2 ANQGSEA. The trim removed 5 bases at V and 4 bases at J, leaving 5 bases unmatched. The length of the CDR3 is 13 residues. CDR3 sequence (DNA): TGCAGCGTTCTGGGACAGGGATCCTATGGCTACACCTTC. Its translation: CSVLGQGSYGYTF.